These 13 T cell receptor beta chains were all obtained from the same sample, sequenced in a study of T cells expressing NK-cell markers. TCRdb reworked the 5' RACE reads into one entry per CDR3 protein, no DNA. The specimen's table records about half a million distinct CDR3 sequences. Sequencing was performed on blood T cells: a sorted CD56 or NKG2C T cell subset, CD4+ or CD8+ T cells, or bulk PBMC T cells (not recorded which). Every receptor here comes from a woman between 45 and 60 years old in good health.

The chain recombines TRBV6-5 with TRBJ1-1. CDR3 length: 15 amino acids. Germline loops: CDR1 MNHEY, CDR2 SVGAGI. CDR3 region: CATMRRTTGNTEAFF.

This sequence joins TRBV27 and TRBJ1-1. The CDR3 loop spans 13 amino acids. Germline CDR1 MNHEY, CDR2 SMNVEV (reference sequence). The CDR3 sequence is CASSPRVGTEAFF.

The V gene is TRBV7-8, the J gene TRBJ2-1; with no DNA, the TCRdb D assignment of TRBD2 cannot be verified. The CDR3 contains 15 residues. The germline V gene encodes CDR1 SGHVS and CDR2 FQNEAQ. The CDR3: CASSRYREGDNEQFF.

The chain has TRBV15 and TRBJ2-7; checking the TCRdb D call of TRBD2 is not possible without DNA. There are 17 residues in the CDR3. From germline, CDR1 is LNHNV and CDR2 YYDKDF (reference sequence). This chain's CDR3 is CATSRDPVGLAAYEQYF.

The chain joins TRBV5-1 to TRBJ2-1. This CDR3 comprises 12 residues. The germline V gene encodes CDR1 SGHRS and CDR2 YFSETQ. CDR3 protein: CASSLDVAEQFF.

This sequence joins TRBV5-1 and TRBJ1-4; TCRdb proposes TRBD1, but this gene call is untestable without DNA. This CDR3 is 16 amino acids long. The V gene's germline CDR1 is SGHRS and CDR2 YFSETQ. The CDR3 is CASSFNPRATNEKLFF.

The V gene is TRBV24-1, the J gene TRBJ2-5; TCRdb designates TRBD2, a call that cannot be tested without DNA. Germline CDR1 KGHDR, CDR2 SFDVKD. The CDR3 consists of 14 residues. This CDR3 reads CATSDIAGDKTQYF.

The chain uses TRBV29-1 and TRBJ2-7; TCRdb's D gene call, TRBD2, goes unchecked for lack of DNA. CDR1 is SQVTM and CDR2 is ANQGSEA in the germline V gene. This CDR3 is built from 14 residues. The CDR3 spells CSVGRVAGGYEQYF.

This sequence joins TRBV5-1 and TRBJ2-6; the D call from TCRdb, TRBD1, cannot be confirmed without DNA. There are 16 residues in the CDR3. Germline V CDR1 and CDR2: SGHRS, YFSETQ. CDR3 region: CASSLTWGPGANVLTF. Using reference TRBV5-1 and TRBJ2-6 for the parts outside the CDR3, the full variable domain is KAGVTQTPRYLIKTRGQQVTLSCSPISGHRSVSWYQQTPGQGLQFLFEYFSETQRNKGNFPGRFSGRQFSNSRSEMNVSTLELGDSALYLCASSLTWGPGANVLTFGAGSRLTVL.

The chain has TRBV6-6 and TRBJ2-1; TCRdb designates TRBD1, a call that cannot be tested without DNA. Per germline, CDR1 MNHNY and CDR2 SVGAGI (reference sequence). The CDR3 is made up of 13 amino acids. This chain's CDR3 is CASSQGTTNEQFF.

The V gene is TRBV6-2 or TRBV6-3, the J gene TRBJ1-1; TCRdb's D call, TRBD1, is unchecked because there is no DNA. Germline lookup yields CDR1 MNHEY and CDR2 SVGEGT. The CDR3 is 15 residues long. This CDR3 reads CASRTPGRQNTEAFF.

The chain uses TRBV11-3 and TRBJ2-3; TCRdb's assignment of TRBD1 cannot be checked, as there is no DNA. Germline CDR1 SGHNT, CDR2 YENEEA. This CDR3 comprises 16 residues. This CDR3 is CASSLDAGTGRDTQYF. Complete variable domain (other parts from reference TRBV11-3 and TRBJ2-3): EAGVVQSPRYKIIEKKQPVAFWCNPISGHNTLYWYLQNLGQGPELLIRYENEEAVDDSQLPKDRFSAERLKGVDSTLKIQPAELGDSAVYLCASSLDAGTGRDTQYFGPGTRLTVL.

This chain connects TRBV15 to TRBJ1-1. Per germline, CDR1 LNHNV and CDR2 YYDKDF (reference sequence). This CDR3 is built from 14 residues. The CDR3 spells CATSRGEINTEAFF.